This TCR beta chain was retrieved from a study of vaccination and CD4 T cells after COVID-19. The CDR3 extends over 14 amino acids. V dropped 1 base and J dropped 1 base, with 4 bases sitting between them. Germline CDR1 reads SGHTA; CDR2 reads FQGNSA. As for treatment: approximately nine-day PBMC culture with coronavirus spike peptide pools or control peptides (ViraFEST assay). Once obtained from cultured CD4+ T cells, the DNA was sequenced using the Oncomine TCR Beta short-read assay. TCRdb fed the PCR reads into MiXCR, producing one record per CDR3 protein. The repertoire holds around 12,000 distinct CDR3 sequences, less than 85% seen once, with 20% to 25% in the top ten. A remark on this clonotype: Its specificity is unknown.

This receptor was obtained from a human donor who had recovered from COVID-19. The source material was CD4+ T cells from blood, cultured in vitro. This rearrangement joins TRBV7-2 to TRBJ2-2, with unresolved D. This CDR3 is CASSLVGNTGELFF. DNA of the CDR3: TGTGCCAGCAGCTTAGTGGGGAACACCGGGGAGCTGTTTTTT. Full variable domain (outside the CDR3, taken from reference TRBV7-2 and TRBJ2-2): GAGVSQSPSNKVTEKGKDVELRCDPISGHTALYWYRQSLGQGLEFLIYFQGNSAPDKSGLPSDRFSAERTGGSVSTLTIQRTQQEDSAVYLCASSLVGNTGELFFGEGSRLTVL.